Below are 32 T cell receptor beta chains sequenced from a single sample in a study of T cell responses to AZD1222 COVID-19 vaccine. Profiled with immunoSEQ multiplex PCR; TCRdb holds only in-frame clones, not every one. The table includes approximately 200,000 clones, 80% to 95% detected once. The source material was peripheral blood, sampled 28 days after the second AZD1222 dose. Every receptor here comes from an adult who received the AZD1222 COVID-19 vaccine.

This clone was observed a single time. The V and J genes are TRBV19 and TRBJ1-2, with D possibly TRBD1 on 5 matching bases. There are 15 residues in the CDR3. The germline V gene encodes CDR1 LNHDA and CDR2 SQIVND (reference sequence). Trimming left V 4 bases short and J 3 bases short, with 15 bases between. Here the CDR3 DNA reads TGTGCCAGTAGTAACTATCGGGGGTCCTACTATGGCTACACCTTC. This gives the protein CASSNYRGSYYGYTF.

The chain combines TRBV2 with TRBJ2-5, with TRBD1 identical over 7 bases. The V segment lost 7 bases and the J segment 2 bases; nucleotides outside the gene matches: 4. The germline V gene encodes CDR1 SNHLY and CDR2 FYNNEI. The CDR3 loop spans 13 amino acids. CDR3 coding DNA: TGTGCCAGCACCCGGGACAGACAAGAGACCCAGTACTTC. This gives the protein CASTRDRQETQYF.

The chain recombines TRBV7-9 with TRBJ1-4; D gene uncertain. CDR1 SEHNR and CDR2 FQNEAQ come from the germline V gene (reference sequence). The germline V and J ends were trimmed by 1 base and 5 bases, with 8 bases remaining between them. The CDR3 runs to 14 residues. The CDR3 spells CASSLGSGNEKLFF. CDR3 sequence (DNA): TGTGCCAGCAGCTTAGGCTCCGGCAATGAAAAACTGTTTTTT.

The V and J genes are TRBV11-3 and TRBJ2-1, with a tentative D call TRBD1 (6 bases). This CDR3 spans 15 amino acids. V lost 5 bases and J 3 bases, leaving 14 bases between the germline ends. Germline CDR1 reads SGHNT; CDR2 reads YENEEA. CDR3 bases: TGTGCCAGCAGCCTGGATGAGGACAGCTACAATGAGCAGTTCTTC. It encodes CASSLDEDSYNEQFF. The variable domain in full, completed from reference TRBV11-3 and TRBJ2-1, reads EAGVVQSPRYKIIEKKQPVAFWCNPISGHNTLYWYLQNLGQGPELLIRYENEEAVDDSQLPKDRFSAERLKGVDSTLKIQPAELGDSAVYLCASSLDEDSYNEQFFGPGTRLTVL.

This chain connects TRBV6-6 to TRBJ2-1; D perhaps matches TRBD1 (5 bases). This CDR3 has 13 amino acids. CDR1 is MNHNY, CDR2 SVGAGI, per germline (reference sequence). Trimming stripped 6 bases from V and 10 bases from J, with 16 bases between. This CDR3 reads CASSTGSRGEQFF. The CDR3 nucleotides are TGTGCCAGCAGCACAGGATCTAGGGGCGAGCAGTTCTTC.

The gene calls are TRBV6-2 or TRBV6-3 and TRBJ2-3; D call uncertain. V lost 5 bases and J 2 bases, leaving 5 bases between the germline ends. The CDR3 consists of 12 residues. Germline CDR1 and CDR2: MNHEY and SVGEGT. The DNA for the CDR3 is TGTGCCAGCAGTACCCTCACAGATACGCAGTATTTT. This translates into CASSTLTDTQYF.

The CDR3 DNA reads as TGTGCCAGCAGGCCCGGGACTAGCGGATCCTACGAGCAGTACTTC. This translates into CASRPGTSGSYEQYF. The chain uses TRBV6-5 and TRBJ2-7; 11 positions match TRBD2. Germline CDR1 and CDR2: MNHEY and SVGAGI. CDR3 length: 15 residues. Germline trimming cut 6 bases from V and 1 base from J; bases unmatched to any gene: 5.

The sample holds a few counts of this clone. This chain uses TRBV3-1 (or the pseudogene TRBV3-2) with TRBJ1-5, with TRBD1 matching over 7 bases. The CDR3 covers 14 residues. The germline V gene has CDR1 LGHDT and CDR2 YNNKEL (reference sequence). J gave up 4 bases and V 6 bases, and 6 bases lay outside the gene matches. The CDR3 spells CASSQTGNNQPQHF. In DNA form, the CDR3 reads TGTGCCAGCAGTCAGACAGGGAATAATCAGCCCCAGCATTTT.

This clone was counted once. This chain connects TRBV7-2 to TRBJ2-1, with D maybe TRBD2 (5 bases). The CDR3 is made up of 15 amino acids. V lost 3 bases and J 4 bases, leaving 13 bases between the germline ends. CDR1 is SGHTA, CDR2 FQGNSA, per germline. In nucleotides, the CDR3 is TGTGCCAGCAGCTTTGGACTGAGCCAATACAATGAGCAGTTCTTC. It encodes CASSFGLSQYNEQFF.

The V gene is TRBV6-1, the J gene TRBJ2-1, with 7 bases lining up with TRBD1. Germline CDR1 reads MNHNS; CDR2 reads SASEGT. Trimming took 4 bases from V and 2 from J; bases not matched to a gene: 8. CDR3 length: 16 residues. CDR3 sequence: CASSAPEQGPYNEQFF. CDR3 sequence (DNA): TGTGCCAGCAGTGCGCCGGAACAGGGGCCCTACAATGAGCAGTTCTTC.

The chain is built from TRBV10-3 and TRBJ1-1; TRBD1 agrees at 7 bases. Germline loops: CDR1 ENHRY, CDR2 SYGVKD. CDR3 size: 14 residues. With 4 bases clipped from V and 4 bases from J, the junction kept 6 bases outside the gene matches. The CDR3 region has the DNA TGTGCCATCAGTGGACCAGGGGGTGGCACTGAAGCTTTCTTT. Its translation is CAISGPGGGTEAFF.

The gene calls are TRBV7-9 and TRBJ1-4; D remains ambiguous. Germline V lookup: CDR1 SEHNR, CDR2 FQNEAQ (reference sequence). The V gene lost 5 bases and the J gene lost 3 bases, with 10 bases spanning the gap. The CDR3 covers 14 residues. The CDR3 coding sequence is TGTGCCAGCAGCCCTGTAGTGGCTAATGAAAAACTGTTTTTT. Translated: CASSPVVANEKLFF.

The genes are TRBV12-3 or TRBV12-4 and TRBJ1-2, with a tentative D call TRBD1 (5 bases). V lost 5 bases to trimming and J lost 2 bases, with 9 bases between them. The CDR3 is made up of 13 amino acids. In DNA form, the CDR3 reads TGTGCCAGCAGTACTGACAGCAACTATGGCTACACCTTC. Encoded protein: CASSTDSNYGYTF.

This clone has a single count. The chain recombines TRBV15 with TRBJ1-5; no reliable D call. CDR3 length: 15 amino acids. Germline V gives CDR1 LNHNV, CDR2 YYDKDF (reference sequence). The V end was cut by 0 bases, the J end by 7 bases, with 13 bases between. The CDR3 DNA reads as TGTGCCACCAGCAGAGATTATCGGGCACAACAGCCCCAGCATTTT. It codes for CATSRDYRAQQPQHF.

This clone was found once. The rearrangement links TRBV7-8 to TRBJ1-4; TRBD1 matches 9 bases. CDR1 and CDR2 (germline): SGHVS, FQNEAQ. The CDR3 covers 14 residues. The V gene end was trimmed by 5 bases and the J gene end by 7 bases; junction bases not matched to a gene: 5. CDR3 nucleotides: TGTGCCAGCAGCCCACAGGGGGCAGGTGAAAAACTGTTTTTT. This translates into CASSPQGAGEKLFF.

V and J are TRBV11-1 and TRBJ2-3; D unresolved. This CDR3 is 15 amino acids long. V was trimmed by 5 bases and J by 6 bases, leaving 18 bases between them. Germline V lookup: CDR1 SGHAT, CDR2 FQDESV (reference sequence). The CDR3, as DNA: TGTGCCAGCAGCCAAAGGAAGAACTCTCGGGATACGCAGTATTTT. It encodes CASSQRKNSRDTQYF.

The CDR3 region is CASRHGTNEQYF. The CDR3 coding sequence is TGTGCCAGCAGACACGGGACAAACGAGCAGTACTTC. J is TRBJ2-7 and V is TRBV6-5; D may be TRBD1 (6 bases). Trimming took 6 bases from V and 5 from J, leaving 11 bases between them. This CDR3 spans 12 amino acids. CDR1 MNHEY and CDR2 SVGAGI come from the germline V gene.

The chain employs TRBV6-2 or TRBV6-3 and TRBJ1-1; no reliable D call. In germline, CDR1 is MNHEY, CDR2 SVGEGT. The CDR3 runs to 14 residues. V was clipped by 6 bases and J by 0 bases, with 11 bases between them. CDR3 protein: CASSRHTVNTEAFF. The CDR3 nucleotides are TGTGCCAGCAGCCGACACACAGTGAACACTGAAGCTTTCTTT.

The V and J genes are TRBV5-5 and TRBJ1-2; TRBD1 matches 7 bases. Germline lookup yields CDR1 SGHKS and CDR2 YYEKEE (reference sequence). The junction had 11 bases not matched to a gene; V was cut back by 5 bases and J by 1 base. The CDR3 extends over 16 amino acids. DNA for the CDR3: TGTGCCAGCAGACCAGAAAGAACAGGGGATAACTATGGCTACACCTTC. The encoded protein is CASRPERTGDNYGYTF.

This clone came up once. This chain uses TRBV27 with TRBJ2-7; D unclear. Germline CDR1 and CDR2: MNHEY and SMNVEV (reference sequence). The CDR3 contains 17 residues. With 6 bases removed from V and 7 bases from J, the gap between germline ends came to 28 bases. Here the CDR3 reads CASSPPRSYPYEREQYF. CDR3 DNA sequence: TGTGCCAGCAGCCCCCCCCGATCATACCCCTATGAAAGGGAGCAGTACTTC.

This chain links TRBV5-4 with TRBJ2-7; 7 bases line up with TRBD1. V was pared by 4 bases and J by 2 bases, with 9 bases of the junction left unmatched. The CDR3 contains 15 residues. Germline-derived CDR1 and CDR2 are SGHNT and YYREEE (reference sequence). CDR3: CASSQTGTAAYEQYF. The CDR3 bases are TGTGCCAGCAGCCAAACCGGGACAGCCGCCTACGAGCAGTACTTC.

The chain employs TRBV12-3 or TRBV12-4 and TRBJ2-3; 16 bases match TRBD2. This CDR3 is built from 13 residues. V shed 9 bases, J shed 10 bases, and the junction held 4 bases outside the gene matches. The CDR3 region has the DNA TGTGCCAGTCTCGGGACTAGCGGGGGGGCGCAGTATTTT. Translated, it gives CASLGTSGGAQYF.

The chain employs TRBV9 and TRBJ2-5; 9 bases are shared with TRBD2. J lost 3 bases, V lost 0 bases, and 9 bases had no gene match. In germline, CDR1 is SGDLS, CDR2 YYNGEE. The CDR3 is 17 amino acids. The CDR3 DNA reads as TGTGCCAGCAGCGTAGAAGCGGGGGGCCGACTTGAAGAGACCCAGTACTTC. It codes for CASSVEAGGRLEETQYF.

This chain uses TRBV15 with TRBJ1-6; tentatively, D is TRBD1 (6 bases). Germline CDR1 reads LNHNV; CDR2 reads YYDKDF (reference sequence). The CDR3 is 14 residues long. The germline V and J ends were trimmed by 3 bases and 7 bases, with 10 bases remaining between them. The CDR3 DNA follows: TGTGCCACCAGCAGGGACAGAGGAAATTCACCCCTCCACTTT. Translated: CATSRDRGNSPLHF.

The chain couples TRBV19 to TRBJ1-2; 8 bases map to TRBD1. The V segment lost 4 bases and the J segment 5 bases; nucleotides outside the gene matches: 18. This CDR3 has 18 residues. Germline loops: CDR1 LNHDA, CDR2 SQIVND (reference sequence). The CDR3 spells CASSTTGGLGPFVYGYTF. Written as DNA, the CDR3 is TGTGCCAGTAGTACCACAGGGGGGCTGGGCCCCTTTGTGTATGGCTACACCTTC.

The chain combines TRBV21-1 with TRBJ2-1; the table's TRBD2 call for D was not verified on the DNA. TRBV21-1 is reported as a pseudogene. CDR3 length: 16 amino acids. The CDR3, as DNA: TGTGCCAGCAGGGGTGGAGTAGCTAGAGCCTCCAATGAGCAGTTCTTC. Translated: CASRGGVARASNEQFF.

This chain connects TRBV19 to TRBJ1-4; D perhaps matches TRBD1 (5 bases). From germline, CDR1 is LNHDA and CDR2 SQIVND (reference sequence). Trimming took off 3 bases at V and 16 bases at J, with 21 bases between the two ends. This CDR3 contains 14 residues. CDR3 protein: CASSIGAGSHRPFF. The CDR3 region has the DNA TGTGCCAGTAGTATCGGGGCAGGGTCCCACAGGCCGTTTTTT.

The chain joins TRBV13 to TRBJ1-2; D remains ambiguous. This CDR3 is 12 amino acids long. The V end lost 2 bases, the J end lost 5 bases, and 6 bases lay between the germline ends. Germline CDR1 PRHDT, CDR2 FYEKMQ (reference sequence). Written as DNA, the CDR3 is TGTGCCAGCAGCTTAAGCGGATATGGCTACACCTTC. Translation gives CASSLSGYGYTF.

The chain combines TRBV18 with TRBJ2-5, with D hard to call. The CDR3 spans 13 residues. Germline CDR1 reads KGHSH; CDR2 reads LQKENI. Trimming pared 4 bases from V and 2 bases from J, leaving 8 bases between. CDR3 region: CASSLDQQETQYF. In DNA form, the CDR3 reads TGTGCCAGCTCACTGGACCAACAAGAGACCCAGTACTTC.

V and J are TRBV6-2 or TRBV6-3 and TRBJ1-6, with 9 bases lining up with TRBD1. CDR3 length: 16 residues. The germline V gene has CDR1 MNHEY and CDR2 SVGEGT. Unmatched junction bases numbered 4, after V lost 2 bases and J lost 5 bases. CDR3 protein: CASSYPRTGDNSPLHF. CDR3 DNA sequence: TGTGCCAGCAGTTACCCGCGGACAGGGGATAATTCACCCCTCCACTTT.

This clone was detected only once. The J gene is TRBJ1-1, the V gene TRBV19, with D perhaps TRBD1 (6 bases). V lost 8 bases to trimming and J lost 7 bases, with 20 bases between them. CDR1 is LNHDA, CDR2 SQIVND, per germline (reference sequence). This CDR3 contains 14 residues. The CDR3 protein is CASRGRTAADEAFF. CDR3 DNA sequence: TGTGCCAGTCGAGGGAGGACAGCCGCCGATGAAGCTTTCTTT.

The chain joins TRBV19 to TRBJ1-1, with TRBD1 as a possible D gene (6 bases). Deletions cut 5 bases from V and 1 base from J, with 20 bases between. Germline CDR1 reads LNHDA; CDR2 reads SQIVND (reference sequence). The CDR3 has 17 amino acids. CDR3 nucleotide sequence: TGTGCCAGTAGTTCCCTCCCGGGACAACACACGAACACTGAAGCTTTCTTT. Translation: CASSSLPGQHTNTEAFF. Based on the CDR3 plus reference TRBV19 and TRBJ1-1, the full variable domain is DGGITQSPKYLFRKEGQNVTLSCEQNLNHDAMYWYRQDPGQGLRLIYYSQIVNDFQKGDIAEGYSVSREKKESFPLTVTSAQKNPTAFYLCASSSLPGQHTNTEAFFGQGTRLTVV.